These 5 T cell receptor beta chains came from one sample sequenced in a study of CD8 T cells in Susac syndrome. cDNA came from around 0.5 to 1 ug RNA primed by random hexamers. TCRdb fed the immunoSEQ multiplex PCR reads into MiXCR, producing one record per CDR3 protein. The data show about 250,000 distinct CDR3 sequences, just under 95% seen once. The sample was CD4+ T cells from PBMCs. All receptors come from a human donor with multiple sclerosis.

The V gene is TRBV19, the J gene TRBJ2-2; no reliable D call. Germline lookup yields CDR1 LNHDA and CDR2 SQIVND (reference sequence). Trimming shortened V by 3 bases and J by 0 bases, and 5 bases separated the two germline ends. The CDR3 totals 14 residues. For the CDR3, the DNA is TGTGCCAGTAGTATGGCTCCGAACACCGGGGAGCTGTTTTTT. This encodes CASSMAPNTGELFF.

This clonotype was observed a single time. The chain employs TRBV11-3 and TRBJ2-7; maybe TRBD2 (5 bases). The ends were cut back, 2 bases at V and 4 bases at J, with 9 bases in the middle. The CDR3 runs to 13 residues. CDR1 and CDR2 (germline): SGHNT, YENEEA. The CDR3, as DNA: TGTGCCAGCAGCTTAAGGACTCTTTACGAGCAGTACGTC. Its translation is CASSLRTLYEQYV.

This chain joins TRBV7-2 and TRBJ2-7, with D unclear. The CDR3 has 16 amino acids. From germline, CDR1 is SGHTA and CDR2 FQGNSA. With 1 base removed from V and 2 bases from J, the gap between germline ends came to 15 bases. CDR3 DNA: TGTGCCAGCAGCTTAGTGGGTTCGGTAGCTCCCTACGAGCAGTACTTC. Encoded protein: CASSLVGSVAPYEQYF. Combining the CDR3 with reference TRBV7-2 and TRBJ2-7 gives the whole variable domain GAGVSQSPSNKVTEKGKDVELRCDPISGHTALYWYRQSLGQGLEFLIYFQGNSAPDKSGLPSDRFSAERTGGSVSTLTIQRTQQEDSAVYLCASSLVGSVAPYEQYFGPGTRLTVT.

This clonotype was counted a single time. Here the CDR3 DNA reads TGCGCCAGCAGCTCGCCGGGGAGAAGCTACAATGAGCAGTTCTTC. Its protein product is CASSSPGRSYNEQFF. The chain employs TRBV4-1 and TRBJ2-1, with D possibly TRBD2 on 5 matching bases. Germline values: CDR1 MGHRA, CDR2 YSYEKL. V lost 5 bases and J 3 bases, leaving 14 bases between the germline ends. This CDR3 is built from 15 residues.

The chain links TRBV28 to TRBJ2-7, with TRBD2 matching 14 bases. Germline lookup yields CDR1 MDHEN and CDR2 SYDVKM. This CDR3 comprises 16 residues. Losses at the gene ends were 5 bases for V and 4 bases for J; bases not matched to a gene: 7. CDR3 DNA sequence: TGTGCCAGCAGTCCGACTAGCGGGGGGGCTACTTACGAGCAGTACTTC. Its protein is CASSPTSGGATYEQYF.